The clone carrying this TCR beta chain came up a few times. Its matching antigen is unknown. Both TRBC1 and TRBC2 were covered by a beta constant-region primer of two equimolar oligonucleotides. Ligated cDNA was amplified by four rounds of PCR with nested alpha and beta constant-region primers and SP2. TCRdb itself ran the UMI-ligation and nested PCR reads through MiXCR, one entry per CDR3 protein. This sample has 15,000 to 20,000 distinct CDR3 sequences, with 8.5% to 9.5% found just once. This sample is part of a study of naive and memory T cell subsets. Whole-study findings and limits: From naive to CM, EM and EMRA, diversity decreased and Gini increased. In naive cells, over 85% of TCR sequences were seen only once.

The CDR3 is made up of 19 amino acids. Germline CDR1 and CDR2: SGHAT and FQDESV (reference sequence). V was clipped by 2 bases and J by 7 bases, with 30 bases between them. Overnight CMV lysate stimulation of fresh PBMCs defined donor CMV status by CD4+ IFNgamma. The chain uses TRBV11-1 and TRBJ2-7; D is possibly TRBD2 (6 bases). The source material was central memory CD8+ T cells from blood. This sequence was found in a human donor in good health. CDR3 coding DNA: TGTGCCAGCAGCTTAAGGGCCCGGGTAGCGGAGCTAGGTATGAAGGAGCAGTACTTC. The encoded protein is CASSLRARVAELGMKEQYF.